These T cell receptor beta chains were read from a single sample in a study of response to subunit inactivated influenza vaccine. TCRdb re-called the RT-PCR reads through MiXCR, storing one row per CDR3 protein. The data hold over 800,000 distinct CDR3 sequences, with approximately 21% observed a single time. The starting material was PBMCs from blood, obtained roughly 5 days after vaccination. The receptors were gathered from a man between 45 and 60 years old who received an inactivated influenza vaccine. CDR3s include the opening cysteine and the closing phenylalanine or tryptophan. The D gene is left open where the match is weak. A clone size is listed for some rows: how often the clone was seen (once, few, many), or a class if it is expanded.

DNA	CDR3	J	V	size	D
TGTGCCAGCAGCTTAGGGGGACACGGCAAGCAGCCCCAGCATTTT	CASSLGGHGKQPQHF	TRBJ1-5	TRBV7-2	.	.
TGTGCCAGCAGCTTAAACAGGCAGTACGAGCAGTACTTC	CASSLNRQYEQYF	TRBJ2-7	TRBV7-2	many	.
TGCACTGCTAGACGGGGCGAAGCTTTCTTT	CTARRGEAFF	TRBJ1-1	TRBV20-1	.	.
TGTGCCAGCAGCTCGGACCCGCGCACAGATACGCAGTATTTT	CASSSDPRTDTQYF	TRBJ2-3	TRBV7-2	.	.
TGTGCCAGCAGCCAAGCCGTCCGTGGAAACACCATATATTTT	CASSQAVRGNTIYF	TRBJ1-3	TRBV3-1	.	.
TGCGCCAGCAGTGACTCTACAATAAAGGGCACCGGGGAGCTGTTTTTT	CASSDSTIKGTGELFF	TRBJ2-2	TRBV10-1	.	.
TGTGCCAGCAGTTACGGGGGGGAGGGGTTCTATGGCTACACCTTC	CASSYGGEGFYGYTF	TRBJ1-2	TRBV28	.	.
TGTGCCAGCAGCTTGTTGGGGGAAGGCACCGGGGAGCTGTTTTTT	CASSLLGEGTGELFF	TRBJ2-2	TRBV5-6	once	.
TGTGCCAGCAGTGAGGCCGTAGCCAAAAACATTCAGTACTTC	CASSEAVAKNIQYF	TRBJ2-4	TRBV2	.	.
TGTGCCAGCAGTTTAGGTTCGGGTGGCCATCTGTTTTTT	CASSLGSGGHLFF	TRBJ1-4	TRBV12-3/TRBV12-4	few	.
TGTGCCAGCAGCTTACTCCAGCGGGGCTCTAGAGATACGCAGTATTTT	CASSLLQRGSRDTQYF	TRBJ2-3	TRBV7-2	few	TRBD2
TGTGCCAGCAGCCTCCCCCTTACTACCCAGTACTTC	CASSLPLTTQYF	TRBJ2-5	TRBV11-2	.	.
TGCAGTGCCCACTTGAAAGGCTACACCTTC	CSAHLKGYTF	TRBJ1-2	TRBV20-1	few	.
TGTGCCAGTAGTATAGGTGCACTAGCGTCCGGGGAGCTGTTTTTT	CASSIGALASGELFF	TRBJ2-2	TRBV19	.	TRBD2
TGCAGTGCTAGAGAGGGCCCCATGAACTACGAGCAGTACTTC	CSAREGPMNYEQYF	TRBJ2-7	TRBV20-1	.	.
TGTGCCAGCAGCTTCTTCGGGGGGAGGCCAGAGACCCAGTACTTC	CASSFFGGRPETQYF	TRBJ2-5	TRBV7-9	.	TRBD2
TGTGCCAGCCGTCCACACCGGGACAGGGATGTCACCGGGGAGCTGTTTTTT	CASRPHRDRDVTGELFF	TRBJ2-2	TRBV6-1	.	TRBD1
TGTGCCAGCAGTCTCCTATGGGGAGACAATGAGCAGTTCTTC	CASSLLWGDNEQFF	TRBJ2-1	TRBV27	once	.
TGTGCCAGCAGTTTGGACAGTATGATTCAGTACTTC	CASSLDSMIQYF	TRBJ2-4	TRBV12-3/TRBV12-4	.	.
TGTGCCACAATGCGAGGGCAGGGCTCCTACGAGCAGTACTTC	CATMRGQGSYEQYF	TRBJ2-7	TRBV5-6	.	.
TGTGCCAGCAGTTACAAGGGGGGCGGCTATGGCTACACCTTC	CASSYKGGGYGYTF	TRBJ1-2	TRBV6-5	few	.
TGTGCCAGCAGTGGGCGGACGCTAGGCACAGATACGCAGTATTTT	CASSGRTLGTDTQYF	TRBJ2-3	TRBV6-1	few	.
TGTGCCAGCAGCCTCCGACAGGACTCCTATAATTCACCCCTCCACTTT	CASSLRQDSYNSPLHF	TRBJ1-6	TRBV5-5	few	.
TGCGCCAGCAGCCTACCTCCGGGACTAGCGGGGATTACAGATACGCAGTATTTT	CASSLPPGLAGITDTQYF	TRBJ2-3	TRBV5-1	few	TRBD2
TGTGCCAGCAGCCCCAGCTGGGAGGGGCGGCCCCAGCATTTT	CASSPSWEGRPQHF	TRBJ1-5	TRBV27	few	.
TGTGCCAGCAGGTCGGGGCCCAACTACGAGCAGTACTTC	CASRSGPNYEQYF	TRBJ2-7	TRBV12-3/TRBV12-4	.	.
TGTGCCTGGAGTGGGGGGCTAGCCTACGAGCAGTACTTC	CAWSGGLAYEQYF	TRBJ2-7	TRBV30	.	.
TGTGCCAGCAGCTTAGATGGGACCTACTCCTACGAGCAGTACTTC	CASSLDGTYSYEQYF	TRBJ2-7	TRBV7-9	few	.